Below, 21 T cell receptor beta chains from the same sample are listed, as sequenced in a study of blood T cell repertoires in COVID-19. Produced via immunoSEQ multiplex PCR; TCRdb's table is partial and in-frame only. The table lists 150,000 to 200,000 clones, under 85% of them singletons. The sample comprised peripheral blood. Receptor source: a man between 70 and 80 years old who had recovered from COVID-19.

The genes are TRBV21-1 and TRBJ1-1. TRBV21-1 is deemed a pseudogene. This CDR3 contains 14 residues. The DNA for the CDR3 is TGTTACCGGGGGGTTTGTTTTTGGAACACTGAAGCTTTCTTT. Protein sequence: CYRGVCFWNTEAFF.

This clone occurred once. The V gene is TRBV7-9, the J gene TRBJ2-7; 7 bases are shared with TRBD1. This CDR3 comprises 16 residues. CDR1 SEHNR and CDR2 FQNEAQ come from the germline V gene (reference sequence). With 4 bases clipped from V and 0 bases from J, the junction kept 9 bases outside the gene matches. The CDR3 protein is CASSYPGTEASYEQYF. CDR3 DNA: TGTGCCAGCAGCTACCCCGGGACAGAAGCCTCCTACGAGCAGTACTTC.

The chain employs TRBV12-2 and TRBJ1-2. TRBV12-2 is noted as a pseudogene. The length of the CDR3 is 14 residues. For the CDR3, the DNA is TGTGCAAGTCGCTTAAGGGAGACGTACTATGGCTACACCTTC. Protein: CASRLRETYYGYTF.

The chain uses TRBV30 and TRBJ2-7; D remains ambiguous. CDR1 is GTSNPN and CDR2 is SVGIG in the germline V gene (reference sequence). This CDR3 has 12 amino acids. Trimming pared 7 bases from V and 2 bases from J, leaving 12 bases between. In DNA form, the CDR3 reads TGTGCCTCTACAGTGGGTCCCTACGAGCAGTACTTC. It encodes CASTVGPYEQYF.

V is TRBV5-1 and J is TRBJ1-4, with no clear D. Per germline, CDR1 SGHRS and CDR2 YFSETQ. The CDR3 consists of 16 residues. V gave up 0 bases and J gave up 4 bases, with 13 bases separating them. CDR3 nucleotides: TGCGCCAGCAGCTTGGGGCGGCAGATGTATAATGAAAAACTGTTTTTT. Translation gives CASSLGRQMYNEKLFF.

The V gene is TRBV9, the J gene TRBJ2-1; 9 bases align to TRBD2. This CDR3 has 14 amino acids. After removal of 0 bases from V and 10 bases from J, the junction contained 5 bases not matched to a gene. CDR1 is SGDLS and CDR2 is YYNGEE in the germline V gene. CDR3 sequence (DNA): TGTGCCAGCAGCGTAGATAGCGGGGGCATAGAGCAGTTCTTC. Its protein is CASSVDSGGIEQFF.

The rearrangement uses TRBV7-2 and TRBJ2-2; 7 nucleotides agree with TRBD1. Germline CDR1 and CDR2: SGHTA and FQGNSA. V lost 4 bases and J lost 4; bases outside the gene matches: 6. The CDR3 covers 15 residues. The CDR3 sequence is CASSSRQGGTGELFF. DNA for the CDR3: TGTGCCAGCAGCTCTAGACAGGGTGGCACCGGGGAGCTGTTTTTT.

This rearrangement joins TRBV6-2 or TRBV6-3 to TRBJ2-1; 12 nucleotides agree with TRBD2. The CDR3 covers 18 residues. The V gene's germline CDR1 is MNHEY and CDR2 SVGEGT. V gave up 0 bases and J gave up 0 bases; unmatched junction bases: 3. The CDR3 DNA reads TGTGCCAGCAGTTACTCTACTAGCGGGAGGTTCTCCTACAATGAGCAGTTCTTC. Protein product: CASSYSTSGRFSYNEQFF.

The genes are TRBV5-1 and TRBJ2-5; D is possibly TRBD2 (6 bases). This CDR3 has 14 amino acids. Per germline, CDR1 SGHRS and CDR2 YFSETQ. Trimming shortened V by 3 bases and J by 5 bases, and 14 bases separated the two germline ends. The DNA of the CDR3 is TGCGCCAGCAGCTCGCGGCCGGGAGAGGAGACCCAGTACTTC. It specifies CASSSRPGEETQYF.

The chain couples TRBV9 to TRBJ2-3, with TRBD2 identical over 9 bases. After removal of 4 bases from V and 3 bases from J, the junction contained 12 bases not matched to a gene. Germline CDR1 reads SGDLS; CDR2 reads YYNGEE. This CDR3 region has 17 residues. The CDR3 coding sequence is TGTGCCAGCAGCCTCAGGGGAACTAGCGGGCCAACAGATACGCAGTATTTT. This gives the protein CASSLRGTSGPTDTQYF.

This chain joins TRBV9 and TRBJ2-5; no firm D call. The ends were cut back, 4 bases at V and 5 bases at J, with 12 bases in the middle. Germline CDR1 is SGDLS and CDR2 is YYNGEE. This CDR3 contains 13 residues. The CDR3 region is CASSTTAGETQYF. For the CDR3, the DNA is TGTGCCAGCAGCACCACGGCCGGGGAGACCCAGTACTTC.

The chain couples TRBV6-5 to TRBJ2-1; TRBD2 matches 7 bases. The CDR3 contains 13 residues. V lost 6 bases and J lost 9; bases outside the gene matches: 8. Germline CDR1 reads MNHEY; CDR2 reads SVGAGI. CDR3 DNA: TGTGCCAGCAGACGGACTAGTTCAACTGAGCAGTTCTTC. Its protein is CASRRTSSTEQFF.

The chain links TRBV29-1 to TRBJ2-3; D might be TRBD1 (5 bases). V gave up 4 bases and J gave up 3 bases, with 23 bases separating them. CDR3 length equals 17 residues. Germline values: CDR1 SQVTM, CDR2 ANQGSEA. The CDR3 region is CSVASWQGVSATDTQYF. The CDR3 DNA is TGCAGCGTTGCCTCCTGGCAGGGTGTGAGTGCGACAGATACGCAGTATTTT.

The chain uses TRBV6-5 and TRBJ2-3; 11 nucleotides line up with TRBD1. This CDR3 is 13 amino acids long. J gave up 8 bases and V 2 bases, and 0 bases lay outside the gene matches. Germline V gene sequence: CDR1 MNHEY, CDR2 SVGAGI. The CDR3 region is CASSYGQGATQYF. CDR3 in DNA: TGTGCCAGCAGTTACGGACAGGGGGCTACGCAGTATTTT.

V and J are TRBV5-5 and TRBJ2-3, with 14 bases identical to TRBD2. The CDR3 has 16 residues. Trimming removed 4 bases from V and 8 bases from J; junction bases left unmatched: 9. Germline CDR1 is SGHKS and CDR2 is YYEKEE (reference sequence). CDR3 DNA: TGTGCCAGCAGCCCGGGGACTAGCGGGAGACTGGGTACGCAGTATTTT. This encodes CASSPGTSGRLGTQYF.

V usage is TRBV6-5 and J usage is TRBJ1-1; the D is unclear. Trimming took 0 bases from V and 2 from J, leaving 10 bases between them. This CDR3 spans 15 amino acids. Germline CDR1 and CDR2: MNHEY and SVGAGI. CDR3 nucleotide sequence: TGTGCCAGCAGTTACTCGACTTCTTCTAACACTGAAGCTTTCTTT. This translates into CASSYSTSSNTEAFF.

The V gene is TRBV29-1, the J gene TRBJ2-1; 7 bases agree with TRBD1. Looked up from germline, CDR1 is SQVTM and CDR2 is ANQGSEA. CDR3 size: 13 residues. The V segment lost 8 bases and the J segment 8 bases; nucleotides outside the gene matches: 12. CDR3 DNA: TGCAGCACAATTCGGACAGGAGAGGATGAGCAGTTCTTC. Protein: CSTIRTGEDEQFF.

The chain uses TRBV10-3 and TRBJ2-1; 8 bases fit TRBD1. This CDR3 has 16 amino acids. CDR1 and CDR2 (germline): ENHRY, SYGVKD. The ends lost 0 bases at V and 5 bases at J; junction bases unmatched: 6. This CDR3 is CAISESTGGRDNEQFF. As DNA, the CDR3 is TGTGCCATCAGTGAGTCAACAGGGGGAAGGGACAATGAGCAGTTCTTC.

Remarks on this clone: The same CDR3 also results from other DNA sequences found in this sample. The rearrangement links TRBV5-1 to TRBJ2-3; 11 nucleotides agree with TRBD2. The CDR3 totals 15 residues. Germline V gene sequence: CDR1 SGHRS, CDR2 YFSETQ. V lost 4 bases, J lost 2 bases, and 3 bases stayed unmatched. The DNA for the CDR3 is TGCGCCAGCAGCCTAGCGGGAGGCCCCACAGATACGCAGTATTTT. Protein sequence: CASSLAGGPTDTQYF.

CDR3 in DNA: TGCAGTGCTAGTACGACAGGGAGAACAGATACGCAGTATTTT. Amino acids: CSASTTGRTDTQYF. The V gene is TRBV20-1, the J gene TRBJ2-3; 7 positions agree with TRBD1. This CDR3 has 14 amino acids. Germline V gene sequence: CDR1 DFQATT, CDR2 SNEGSKA (reference sequence). V was clipped by 3 bases and J by 3 bases; unmatched bases: 6.

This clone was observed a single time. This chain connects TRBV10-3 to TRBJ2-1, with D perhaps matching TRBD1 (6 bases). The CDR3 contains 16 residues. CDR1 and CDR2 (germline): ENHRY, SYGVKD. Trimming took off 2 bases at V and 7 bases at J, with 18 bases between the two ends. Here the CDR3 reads CAISETGTQRGNEQFF. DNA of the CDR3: TGTGCCATCAGTGAGACAGGGACCCAGCGTGGGAATGAGCAGTTCTTC.